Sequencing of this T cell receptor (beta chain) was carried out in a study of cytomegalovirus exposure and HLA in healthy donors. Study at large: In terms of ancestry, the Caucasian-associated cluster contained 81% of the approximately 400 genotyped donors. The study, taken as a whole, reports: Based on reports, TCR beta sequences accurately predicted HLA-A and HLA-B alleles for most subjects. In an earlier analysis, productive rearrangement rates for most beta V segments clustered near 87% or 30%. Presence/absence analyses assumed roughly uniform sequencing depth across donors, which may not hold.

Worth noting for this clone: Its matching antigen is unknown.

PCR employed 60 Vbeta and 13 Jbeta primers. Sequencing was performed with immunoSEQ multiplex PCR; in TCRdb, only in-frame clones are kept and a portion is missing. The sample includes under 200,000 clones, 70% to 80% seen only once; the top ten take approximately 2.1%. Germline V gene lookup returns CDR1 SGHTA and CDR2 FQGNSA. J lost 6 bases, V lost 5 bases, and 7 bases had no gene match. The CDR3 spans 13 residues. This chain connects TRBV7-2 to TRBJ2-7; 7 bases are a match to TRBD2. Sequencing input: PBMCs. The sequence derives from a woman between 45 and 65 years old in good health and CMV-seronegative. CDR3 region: CASSPAGLGEQYF. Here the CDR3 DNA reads TGTGCCAGCAGCCCCGCCGGACTAGGCGAGCAGTACTTC.